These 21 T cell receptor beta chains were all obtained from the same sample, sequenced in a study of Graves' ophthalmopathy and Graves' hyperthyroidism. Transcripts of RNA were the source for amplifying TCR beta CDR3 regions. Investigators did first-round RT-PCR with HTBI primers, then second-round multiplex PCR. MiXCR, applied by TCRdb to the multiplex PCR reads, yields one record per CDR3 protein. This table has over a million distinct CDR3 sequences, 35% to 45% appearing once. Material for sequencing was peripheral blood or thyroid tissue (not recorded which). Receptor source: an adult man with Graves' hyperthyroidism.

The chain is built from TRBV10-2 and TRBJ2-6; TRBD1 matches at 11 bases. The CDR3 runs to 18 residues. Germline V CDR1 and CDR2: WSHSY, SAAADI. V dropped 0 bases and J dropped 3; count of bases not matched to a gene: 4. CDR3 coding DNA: TGCGCCAGCAGTGAGTCCCGGGACAGGGGGAATGGGGCCAACGTCCTGACTTTC. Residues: CASSESRDRGNGANVLTF.

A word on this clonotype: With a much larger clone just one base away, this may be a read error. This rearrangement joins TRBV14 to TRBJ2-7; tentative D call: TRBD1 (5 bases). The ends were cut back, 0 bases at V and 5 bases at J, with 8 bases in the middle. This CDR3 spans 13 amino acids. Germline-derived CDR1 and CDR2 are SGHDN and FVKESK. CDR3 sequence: CASSQDVGDEQYF. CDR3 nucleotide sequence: TGTGCCAGCAGCCAAGATGTAGGGGACGAGCAGTACTTC.

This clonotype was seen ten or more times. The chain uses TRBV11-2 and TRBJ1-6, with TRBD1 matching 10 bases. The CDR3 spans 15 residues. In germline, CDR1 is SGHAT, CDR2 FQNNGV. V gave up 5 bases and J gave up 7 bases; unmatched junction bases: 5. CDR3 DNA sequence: TGTGCCAGCAGCCCGCTGGACAGGGGGAATTCACCCCTCCACTTT. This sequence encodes CASSPLDRGNSPLHF.

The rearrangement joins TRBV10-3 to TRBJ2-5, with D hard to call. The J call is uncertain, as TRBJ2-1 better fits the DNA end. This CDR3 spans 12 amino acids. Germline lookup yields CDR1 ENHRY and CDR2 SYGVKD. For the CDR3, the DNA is TGTGCCATCAGTGCGGCATACAATGAGCAGTTCTTC. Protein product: CAISAAYNEQFF.

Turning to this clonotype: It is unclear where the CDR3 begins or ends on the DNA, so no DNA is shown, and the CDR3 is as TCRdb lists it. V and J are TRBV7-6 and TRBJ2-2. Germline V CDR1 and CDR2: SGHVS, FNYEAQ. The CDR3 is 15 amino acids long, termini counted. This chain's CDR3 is CASSLGQGTPGSCFF.

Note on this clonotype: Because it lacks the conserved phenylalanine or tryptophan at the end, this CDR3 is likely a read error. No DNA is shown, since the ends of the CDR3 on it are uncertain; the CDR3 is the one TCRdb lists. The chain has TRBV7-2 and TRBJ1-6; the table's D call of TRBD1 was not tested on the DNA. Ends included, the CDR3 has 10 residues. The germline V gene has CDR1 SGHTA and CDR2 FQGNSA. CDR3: CASSLNEGAS.

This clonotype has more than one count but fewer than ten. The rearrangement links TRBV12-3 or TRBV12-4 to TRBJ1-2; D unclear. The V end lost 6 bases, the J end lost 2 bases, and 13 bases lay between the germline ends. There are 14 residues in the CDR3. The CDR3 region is CASRRPGKNYGYTF. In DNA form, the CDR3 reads TGTGCCAGCAGGCGCCCGGGGAAAAACTATGGCTACACCTTC.

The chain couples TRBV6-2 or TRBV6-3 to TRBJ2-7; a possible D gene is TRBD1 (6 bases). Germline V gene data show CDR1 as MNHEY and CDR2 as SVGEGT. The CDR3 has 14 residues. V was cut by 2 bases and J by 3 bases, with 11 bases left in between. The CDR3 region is CASSYQGLIYEQYF. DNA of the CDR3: TGTGCCAGCAGTTACCAGGGGTTGATCTACGAGCAGTACTTC.

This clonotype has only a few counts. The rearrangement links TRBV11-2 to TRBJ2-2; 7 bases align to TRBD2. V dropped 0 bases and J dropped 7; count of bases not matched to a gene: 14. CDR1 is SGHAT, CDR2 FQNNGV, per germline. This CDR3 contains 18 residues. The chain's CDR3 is CASSLDPRAGIRHGELFF. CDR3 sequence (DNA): TGTGCCAGCAGCTTAGATCCTCGAGCGGGGATCAGGCACGGGGAGCTGTTTTTT.

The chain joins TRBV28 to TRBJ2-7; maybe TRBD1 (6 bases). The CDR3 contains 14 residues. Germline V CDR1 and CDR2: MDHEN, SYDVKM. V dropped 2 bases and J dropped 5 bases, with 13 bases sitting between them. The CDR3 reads CASSLRGNYHEQYF. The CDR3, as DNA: TGTGCCAGCAGTTTAAGGGGGAACTACCACGAGCAGTACTTC.

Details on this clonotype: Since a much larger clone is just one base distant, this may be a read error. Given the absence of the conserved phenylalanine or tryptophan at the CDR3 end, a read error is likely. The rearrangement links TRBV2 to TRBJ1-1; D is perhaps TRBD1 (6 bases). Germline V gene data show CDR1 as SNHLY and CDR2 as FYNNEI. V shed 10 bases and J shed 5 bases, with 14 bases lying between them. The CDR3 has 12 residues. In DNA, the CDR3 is TGTGCCAACCTTAGGGGGGGGACTGAAGCTTTCTCT. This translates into CANLRGGTEAFS.

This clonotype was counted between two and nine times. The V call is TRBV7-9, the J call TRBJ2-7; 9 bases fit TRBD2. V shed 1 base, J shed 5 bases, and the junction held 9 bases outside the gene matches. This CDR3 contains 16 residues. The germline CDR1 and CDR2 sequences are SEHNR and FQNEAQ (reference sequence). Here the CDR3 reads CASSLDTSSGTDEQYF. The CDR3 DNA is TGTGCCAGCAGCTTAGATACGTCTAGCGGGACGGACGAGCAGTACTTC.

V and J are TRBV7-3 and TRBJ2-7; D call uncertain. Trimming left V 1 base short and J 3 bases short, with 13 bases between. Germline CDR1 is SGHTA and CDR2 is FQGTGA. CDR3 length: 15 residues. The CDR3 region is CASSLRGGNHYEQYF. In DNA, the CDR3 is TGTGCCAGCAGCTTAAGGGGTGGGAACCACTACGAGCAGTACTTC. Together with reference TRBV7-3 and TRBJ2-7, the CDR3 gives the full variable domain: GAGVSQTPSNKVTEKGKYVELRCDPISGHTALYWYRQSLGQGPEFLIYFQGTGAADDSGLPNDRFFAVRPEGSVSTLKIQRTERGDSAVYLCASSLRGGNHYEQYFGPGTRLTVT.

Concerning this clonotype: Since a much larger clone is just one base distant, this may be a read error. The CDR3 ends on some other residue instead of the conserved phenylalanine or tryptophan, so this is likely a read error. CDR3 nucleotides: TGCAGTGCTAGAACTACAGACAGCGACTACGAGCAGTACCTC. It translates to CSARTTDSDYEQYL. The chain is built from TRBV20-1 and TRBJ2-7; a weak D match, TRBD1 (5 bases). CDR3 length equals 14 residues. Trimming cost V 2 bases and J 3 bases, with 14 bases left between them. Germline CDR1 and CDR2: DFQATT and SNEGSKA (reference sequence).

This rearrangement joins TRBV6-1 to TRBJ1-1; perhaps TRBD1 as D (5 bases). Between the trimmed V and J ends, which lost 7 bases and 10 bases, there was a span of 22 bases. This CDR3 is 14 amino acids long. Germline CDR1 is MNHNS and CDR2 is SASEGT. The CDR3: CASTVGPVGFLAFF. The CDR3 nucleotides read TGTGCCAGCACGGTGGGGCCAGTTGGCTTCTTAGCTTTCTTT.

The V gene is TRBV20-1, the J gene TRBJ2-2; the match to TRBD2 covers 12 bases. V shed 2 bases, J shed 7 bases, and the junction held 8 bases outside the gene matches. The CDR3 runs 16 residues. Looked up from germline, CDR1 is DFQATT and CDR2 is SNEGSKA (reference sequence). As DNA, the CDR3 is TGCAGTGCTAGACACCTAGCGGGGGGGCTCTTCGGGGAGCTGTTTTTT. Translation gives CSARHLAGGLFGELFF.

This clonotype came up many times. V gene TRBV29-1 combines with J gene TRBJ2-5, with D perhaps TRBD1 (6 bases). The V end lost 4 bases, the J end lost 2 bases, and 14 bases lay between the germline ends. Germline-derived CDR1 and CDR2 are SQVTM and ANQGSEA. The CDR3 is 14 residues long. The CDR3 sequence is CSVVYQGPQETQYF. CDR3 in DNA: TGCAGCGTTGTTTACCAGGGGCCTCAAGAGACCCAGTACTTC.

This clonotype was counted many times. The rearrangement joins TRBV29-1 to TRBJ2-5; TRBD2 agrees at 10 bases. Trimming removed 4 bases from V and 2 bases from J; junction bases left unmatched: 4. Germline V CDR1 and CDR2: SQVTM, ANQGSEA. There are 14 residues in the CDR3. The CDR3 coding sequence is TGCAGCGTTGTTACTAGCGGGGTGCAAGAGACCCAGTACTTC. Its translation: CSVVTSGVQETQYF.

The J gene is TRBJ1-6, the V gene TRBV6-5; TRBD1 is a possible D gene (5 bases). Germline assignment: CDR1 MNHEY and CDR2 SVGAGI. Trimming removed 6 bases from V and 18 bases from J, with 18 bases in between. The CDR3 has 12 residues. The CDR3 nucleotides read TGTGCCAGCAGACGACTTGGGCAGGGACCCCACTTT. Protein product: CASRRLGQGPHF.

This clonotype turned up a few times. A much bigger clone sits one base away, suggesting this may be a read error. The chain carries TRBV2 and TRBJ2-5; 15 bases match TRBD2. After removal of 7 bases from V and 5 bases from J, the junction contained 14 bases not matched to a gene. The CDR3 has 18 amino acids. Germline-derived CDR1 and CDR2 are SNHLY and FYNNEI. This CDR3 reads CASIDGLAGGLTMETQYF. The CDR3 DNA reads TGTGCCAGCATTGACGGACTAGCGGGGGGGCTGACGATGGAGACCCAGTACTTC.

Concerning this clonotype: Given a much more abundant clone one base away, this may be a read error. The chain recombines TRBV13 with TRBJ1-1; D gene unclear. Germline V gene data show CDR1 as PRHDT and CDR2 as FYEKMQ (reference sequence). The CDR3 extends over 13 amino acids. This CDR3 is CASSPGEGTETFF. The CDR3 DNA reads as TGTGCCAGCAGCCCCGGGGAGGGCACTGAAACTTTCTTT.